This TCR beta chain was profiled in a study of T cells in Graves' hyperthyroidism and ophthalmopathy. From RNA transcripts, TCR beta CDR3 regions were amplified. The TCR CDR3 first-round RT-PCR relied on the HTBI primer set. TCRdb called the multiplex PCR reads again in MiXCR, with one record for every CDR3 protein. Of roughly 93,000 distinct CDR3 sequences in the sample, around 50% were seen once. The germline V and J ends were trimmed by 3 bases and 7 bases, with 10 bases remaining between them. CDR1 LNHDA and CDR2 SQIVND come from the germline V gene (reference sequence). The length of the CDR3 is 13 residues. Patients with uncontrolled infections, other autoimmune diseases, pregnancy or lactation were excluded. Clinical symptoms, serum thyroxine and TRAb, thyroid ultrasound and orbital computed tomography were used for the diagnoses. The sample holds many counts of this clonotype.

The chain links TRBV19 to TRBJ1-5; D unclear. This clonotype was sampled from a woman aged 40 to 50 with Graves' hyperthyroidism. The sample was blood. CDR3 sequence: CASSMRETQPQHF. CDR3 DNA sequence: TGTGCCAGTAGTATGAGGGAGACGCAGCCCCAGCATTTT. Variable domain in full (rest from reference TRBV19 and TRBJ1-5): DGGITQSPKYLFRKEGQNVTLSCEQNLNHDAMYWYRQDPGQGLRLIYYSQIVNDFQKGDIAEGYSVSREKKESFPLTVTSAQKNPTAFYLCASSMRETQPQHFGDGTRLSIL.